These T cell receptor beta chains were read from a single sample in a study of technical replicates of blood from several donors. Here immunoSEQ multiplex PCR was the method, and the copy in TCRdb shows in-frame clones only, minus some. The table includes more than 75,000 clones, just over 90% detected once. Sample: T cells isolated from PBMCs. These receptors all stem from a human donor in good health. Both conserved end residues are part of each CDR3. D genes are given only for firm matches. Size values are once, few and many counts, or a class for expanded clones, and some rows have none.

v_gene	d_gene	abundance	j_gene	len	CDR3aa	CDR3nt
TRBV5-1	-	few	TRBJ1-2	12	CASSLSGSGYTF	TGCGCCAGCAGCTTGTCAGGTTCGGGCTACACCTTC
TRBV2	-	-	TRBJ2-3	13	CASSSSSTDTQYF	TGTGCCAGTTCTAGCTCTAGCACAGATACGCAGTATTTT
TRBV4-1	TRBD2	-	TRBJ2-1	15	CASSQPRTSGNEQFF	TGCGCCAGCAGCCAACCTCGGACTAGCGGGAATGAGCAGTTCTTC
TRBV5-4	TRBD2	-	TRBJ2-3	16	CASNGLAGLGTDTQYF	TGTGCCAGCAACGGACTAGCGGGGCTCGGCACAGATACGCAGTATTTT
TRBV2	TRBD2	-	TRBJ2-3	14	CARGLAGVTDTQYF	TGTGCCAGAGGACTAGCGGGAGTCACAGATACGCAGTATTTT
TRBV29-1	-	-	TRBJ1-1	11	CSVTADAEAFF	TGCAGCGTTACAGCGGACGCTGAAGCTTTCTTT
TRBV30	-	-	TRBJ2-7	15	CAWTEIRRDPYEQYF	TGTGCCTGGACCGAAATTCGCAGGGATCCCTACGAGCAGTACTTC
TRBV28	-	-	TRBJ1-5	13	CASSFRGDQPQHF	TGTGCCAGCAGTTTCAGGGGAGATCAGCCCCAGCATTTT
TRBV2	-	-	TRBJ1-3	15	CASSDPLSSGNTIYF	TGTGCCAGCAGTGACCCGCTTAGCTCTGGAAACACCATATATTTT
TRBV5-1	-	-	TRBJ1-1	13	CASSDSVVTEAFF	TGCGCCAGCAGTGACTCTGTGGTTACTGAAGCTTTCTTT
TRBV6-5	-	-	TRBJ1-5	16	CASSFYSGTPAQPQHF	TGTGCCAGCAGTTTTTACTCCGGGACACCCGCCCAGCCCCAGCATTTT
TRBV20-1	-	-	TRBJ2-5	10	CSAIQETQYF	TGCAGTGCTATACAAGAGACCCAGTACTTC
TRBV27	-	few	TRBJ2-7	15	CASNSIGLANYEQYF	TGTGCCAGCAACTCTATCGGGCTAGCGAATTACGAGCAGTACTTC
TRBV29-1	TRBD2	-	TRBJ2-1	15	CSVQRSGGAVDEQFF	TGCAGCGTCCAGCGTAGCGGGGGGGCGGTCGATGAGCAGTTCTTC
TRBV2	-	few	TRBJ2-7	14	CASRTWGPRGEQYF	TGTGCCAGCAGGACTTGGGGCCCCCGCGGCGAGCAGTACTTC
TRBV19	-	-	TRBJ1-2	16	CASRITNGGLNYGYTF	TGTGCCAGTAGAATCACCAACGGGGGGCTCAACTATGGCTACACCTTC
TRBV6-5	-	once	TRBJ2-7	14	CASSYGAPDYEQYF	TGTGCCAGCAGTTACGGAGCGCCCGATTACGAGCAGTACTTC
TRBV14	-	-	TRBJ2-3	13	CASSNLVTDTQYF	TGTGCCAGCAGCAACCTAGTCACAGATACGCAGTATTTT
TRBV28	-	-	TRBJ2-5	17	CASSLPSSGGAIKTQYF	TGTGCCAGCAGTCTACCTTCATCTGGGGGGGCGATAAAGACCCAGTACTTC
TRBV6-6	TRBD1	-	TRBJ1-1	13	CASSRDRGTEAFF	TGTGCCAGCAGCCGCGACAGGGGCACTGAAGCTTTCTTT
TRBV6-5	-	-	TRBJ1-1	13	CASSPVQNTEAFF	TGTGCCAGCTCACCGGTTCAGAACACTGAAGCTTTCTTT
TRBV14	-	-	TRBJ2-3	15	CASSFRDLESDTQYF	TGTGCCAGCAGCTTCCGGGATTTGGAGTCAGATACGCAGTATTTT
TRBV2	-	-	TRBJ2-4	14	CASSEVRGGDIQYF	TGTGCCAGCAGTGAAGTGAGGGGGGGAGACATTCAGTACTTC
TRBV7-2	TRBD2	-	TRBJ2-7	15	CASSLRGGNSYEQYF	TGTGCCAGCAGCTTACGGGGGGGAAACTCCTACGAGCAGTACTTC
TRBV27	TRBD1	-	TRBJ1-5	14	CASSATGGGQPQHF	TGTGCCAGCAGTGCGACAGGGGGCGGTCAGCCCCAGCATTTT
TRBV7-8	-	-	TRBJ1-1	16	CASSFREVWRTFEAFF	TGTGCCAGCAGCTTTCGGGAAGTCTGGCGAACCTTTGAAGCTTTCTTT
TRBV6-5	-	-	TRBJ1-1	15	CASSYSAVGDTEAFF	TGTGCCAGCAGTTATTCGGCAGTCGGAGACACTGAAGCTTTCTTT
TRBV7-8	-	-	TRBJ2-3	14	CASSLSGFTDTQYF	TGTGCCAGCAGCTTAAGCGGGTTTACAGATACGCAGTATTTT
TRBV6-1	TRBD2	-	TRBJ2-7	13	CASRLAGTYEQYF	TGTGCCAGCCGACTAGCGGGAACCTACGAGCAGTACTTC
TRBV7-7	TRBD2	-	TRBJ2-5	16	CASSFGSGGAGETQYF	TGTGCTAGCAGCTTTGGTAGCGGGGGGGCTGGTGAGACCCAGTACTTC
TRBV6-5	-	-	TRBJ2-3	16	CASSYKKKGNADTQYF	TGTGCCAGCAGTTACAAGAAAAAGGGGAATGCAGATACGCAGTATTTT
TRBV28	-	-	TRBJ1-1	14	CASRAESLNTEAFF	TGTGCCAGCAGAGCGGAATCCTTGAACACTGAAGCTTTCTTT
TRBV18	-	-	TRBJ1-5	15	CASSPAAGDNQPQHF	TGTGCCAGCTCACCCGCGGCCGGCGACAATCAGCCCCAGCATTTT
TRBV7-9	TRBD1	once	TRBJ1-1	11	CASSFGTAAFF	TGTGCCAGCAGCTTCGGGACAGCTGCTTTCTTT
TRBV28	TRBD1	-	TRBJ2-7	15	CASSRTGVTSYEQYF	TGTGCCAGCAGCCGGACAGGGGTAACCTCCTACGAGCAGTACTTC
TRBV5-1	TRBD2	-	TRBJ2-2	15	CASSILAENTGELFF	TGCGCCAGCAGCATTCTAGCGGAAAACACCGGGGAGCTGTTTTTT
TRBV6-6	-	-	TRBJ2-3	14	CASSYSPPGDTQYF	TGTGCCAGCAGTTACTCACCCCCAGGGGATACGCAGTATTTT
TRBV6-1	-	-	TRBJ2-7	14	CASSEPGITYEQYF	TGTGCCAGCAGTGAACCAGGGATCACCTACGAGCAGTACTTC
TRBV9	TRBD1	-	TRBJ2-3	16	CASSVVGGQGADTQYF	TGTGCCAGCAGCGTAGTAGGGGGACAGGGGGCAGATACGCAGTATTTT
TRBV5-1	TRBD1	-	TRBJ2-2	17	CASSIPQGASNTGELFF	TGCGCCAGCAGCATACCACAGGGGGCTTCGAACACCGGGGAGCTGTTTTTT
TRBV7-9	TRBD2	once	TRBJ2-1	16	CASTGGTTNRYNEQFF	TGTGCCAGCACGGGGGGGACTACAAATCGATACAATGAGCAGTTCTTC
TRBV20-1	-	-	TRBJ2-1	11	CSAKGAVPWIF	TGCAGTGCAAAGGGAGCGGTCCCCTGGATCTTC
TRBV5-5	-	many	TRBJ1-2	13	CASSFLDSYGYTF	TGTGCCAGCAGCTTCCTGGACAGCTATGGCTACACCTTC
TRBV7-9	TRBD2	few	TRBJ2-3	13	CATPRRETDTQYF	TGTGCCACTCCCCGGCGGGAGACAGATACGCAGTATTTT
TRBV13	TRBD2	-	TRBJ2-1	15	CASSLGAGGGNEQFF	TGTGCCAGCAGCTTAGGAGCGGGAGGGGGCAATGAGCAGTTCTTC
TRBV6-1	TRBD2	-	TRBJ2-7	13	CASDRDYLYEQYF	TGTGCCAGCGACCGGGACTACCTCTACGAGCAGTACTTC
TRBV7-2	TRBD1	once	TRBJ2-7	14	CASSLGTGTYEQYF	TGTGCCAGCAGCTTGGGGACAGGAACCTACGAGCAGTACTTC
TRBV11-2	-	-	TRBJ2-7	16	CASSSQRGTVYYEQYF	TGTGCCAGCAGCTCCCAACGGGGGACAGTCTACTACGAGCAGTACTTC
TRBV9	-	-	TRBJ1-1	14	CASSAEGLSTEAFF	TGTGCCAGCAGCGCCGAGGGCCTCAGCACTGAAGCTTTCTTT
TRBV25-1	-	-	TRBJ1-1	12	CASKLGDTEAFF	TGTGCCAGCAAACTGGGAGACACTGAAGCTTTCTTT
TRBV2	-	few	TRBJ2-1	13	CASSDFGYNEQFF	TGTGCCAGCAGTGACTTCGGTTACAATGAGCAGTTCTTC
TRBV19	-	-	TRBJ1-5	16	CASSKPTRGLDQPQHF	TGTGCCAGTAGTAAGCCGACCAGGGGTTTGGATCAGCCCCAGCATTTT
TRBV6-1	-	once	TRBJ2-2	14	CASRRLQGTEELFF	TGTGCCAGCAGGCGACTACAGGGAACGGAGGAGCTGTTTTTT
TRBV7-6	TRBD2	-	TRBJ2-3	17	CASSPLTAGGILDTQYF	TGTGCCAGCAGCCCCCTCACTGCGGGAGGTATTTTAGATACGCAGTATTTT
TRBV7-8	TRBD1	-	TRBJ2-7	14	CASSPGQGRREQYF	TGTGCCAGCAGCCCAGGACAGGGGAGGCGCGAGCAGTACTTC
TRBV7-6	-	-	TRBJ2-7	12	CASSLQGYEQYF	TGTGCCAGCAGCTTACAGGGCTACGAGCAGTACTTC
TRBV6-4	-	-	TRBJ1-2	11	CASRMDKGYTF	TGTGCCAGCAGGATGGACAAAGGCTACACCTTC
TRBV7-9	TRBD1	-	TRBJ2-5	15	CASSGGTGVYETQYF	TGTGCCAGCAGCGGCGGGACAGGGGTCTATGAGACCCAGTACTTC
TRBV10-3	-	-	TRBJ2-1	14	CAISGIGGTDEQFF	TGTGCCATCAGTGGTATCGGGGGAACGGATGAGCAGTTCTTC
TRBV25-1	-	-	TRBJ2-1	14	CASSGWGELNEQFF	TGTGCCAGCAGTGGGTGGGGGGAACTCAATGAGCAGTTCTTC